This TCR beta chain is from a study of identifying expanded T cells in peripheral blood. No infections or other immune events were documented during collection. The CDR3 loop spans 17 amino acids. The germline V gene encodes CDR1 SQVTM and CDR2 ANQGSEA. Deletions cut 6 bases from V and 4 bases from J, with 28 bases between. Findings of the study overall: Differentially abundant clones: about 1.3 between replicates, just under 17 at approximately 14 days, under 25 at four. Clone count variance between roughly 2-week samples rose with total template count.

Measured with immunoSEQ multiplex PCR; TCRdb has only the in-frame clones, and not every one. This table holds approximately 100,000 clones, about 85% found once. Comments on this clone: Its matching antigen is unknown.

This TCR derives from a person aged 18-70 years in good health. The sample taken for sequencing was blood. The chain employs TRBV29-1 and TRBJ2-7; D might be TRBD2 (7 bases). For the CDR3, the DNA is TGCAGCGTCACACATACGCAACGGGGGGCGCGGGGGTACGAGCAGTACTTC. It specifies CSVTHTQRGARGYEQYF.